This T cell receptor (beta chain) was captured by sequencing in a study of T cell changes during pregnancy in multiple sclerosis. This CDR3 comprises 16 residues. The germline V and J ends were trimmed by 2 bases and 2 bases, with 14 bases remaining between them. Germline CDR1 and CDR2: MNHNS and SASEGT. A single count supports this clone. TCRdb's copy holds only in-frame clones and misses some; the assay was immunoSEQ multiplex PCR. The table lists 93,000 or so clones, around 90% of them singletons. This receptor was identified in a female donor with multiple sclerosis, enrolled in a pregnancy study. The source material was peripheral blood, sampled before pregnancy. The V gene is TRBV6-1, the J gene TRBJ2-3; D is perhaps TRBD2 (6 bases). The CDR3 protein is CASSERTNPYTDTQYF. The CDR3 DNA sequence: TGTGCCAGCAGTGAACGGACTAACCCTTACACAGATACGCAGTATTTT.